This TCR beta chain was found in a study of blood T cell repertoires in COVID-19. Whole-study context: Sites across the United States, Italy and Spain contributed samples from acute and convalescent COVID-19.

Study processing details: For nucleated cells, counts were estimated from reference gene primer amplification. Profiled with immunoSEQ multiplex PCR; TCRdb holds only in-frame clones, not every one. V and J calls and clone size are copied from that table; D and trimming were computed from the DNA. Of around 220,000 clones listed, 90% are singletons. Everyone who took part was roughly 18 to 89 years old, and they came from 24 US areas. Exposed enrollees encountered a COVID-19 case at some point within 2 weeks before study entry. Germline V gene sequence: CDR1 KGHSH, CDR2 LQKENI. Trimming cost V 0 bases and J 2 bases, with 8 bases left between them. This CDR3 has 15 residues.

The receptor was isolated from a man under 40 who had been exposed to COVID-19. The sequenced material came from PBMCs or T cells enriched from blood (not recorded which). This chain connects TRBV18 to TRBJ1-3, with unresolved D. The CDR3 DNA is TGTGCCAGCTCACCACCGGGAGTCCCTGGAAACACCATATATTTT. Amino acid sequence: CASSPPGVPGNTIYF.